The present TCR beta chain was sequenced within a study of blood T cell repertoires in COVID-19. Turning to the study itself: The cDNA or gDNA used as material had been derived from T cells, B-cell-depleted T cells, or PBMCs.

Per the study methods: Using reference gene primer amplification, nucleated cell counts were estimated. TCRdb keeps only in-frame clones here, not all; method: immunoSEQ multiplex PCR. D and trimming were read from the DNA, whereas the V and J calls and clone size are those reported in that table. The data show about 75,000 clones, 88% seen once. The CDR3 length is 13 residues. Trimming removed 2 bases from V and 4 bases from J, with 6 bases in between. Germline V gene sequence: CDR1 SGHTA, CDR2 FQGNSA. The chain has TRBV7-2 and TRBJ2-1, with D hard to call. The sequence was collected from a human donor in a cohort sampled during active COVID-19. Sequencing was carried out using peripheral blood. CDR3 DNA sequence: TGTGCCAGCAGCTTAAACAGTTACAATGAGCAGTTCTTC. Protein product: CASSLNSYNEQFF.